Each of the 5 T cell receptor beta chains below was sequenced from the same sample in a study of blood T cell repertoires in COVID-19. Some clones are missing from TCRdb's copy, which holds only in-frame ones; the method was immunoSEQ multiplex PCR. The table lists about 480,000 clones, approximately 90% of them singletons, with around 8% in the top ten. Source material: PBMCs or T cells enriched from blood (not recorded which). These receptors all come from a woman aged 55-70 years who had recovered from COVID-19.

To note about this clone: In the same sample, other DNA sequences code for this CDR3. The chain is built from TRBV2 and TRBJ2-2, with a possible D match to TRBD2 (5 bases). Germline lookup yields CDR1 SNHLY and CDR2 FYNNEI. The CDR3 extends over 13 amino acids. Trimming pared 6 bases from V and 5 bases from J, leaving 10 bases between. Here the CDR3 DNA reads TGTGCCAGCAGGGGAGACGGGACCGGGGAGCTGTTTTTT. This codes for CASRGDGTGELFF.

This clone was counted between two and nine times. The V gene is TRBV7-8, the J gene TRBJ1-2; D is perhaps TRBD1 (5 bases). Trimming stripped 1 base from V and 0 bases from J, with 15 bases between. CDR1 is SGHVS, CDR2 FQNEAQ, per germline. This CDR3 has 17 amino acids. CDR3 nucleotide sequence: TGTGCCAGCAGCTTAGGGTCAGGGCTCGTTTCTAACTATGGCTACACCTTC. Translated, it gives CASSLGSGLVSNYGYTF.

The chain uses TRBV6-1 and TRBJ1-5; perhaps TRBD1 as D (5 bases). This CDR3 spans 14 amino acids. The V and J ends lost 0 bases and 7 bases respectively, with 10 bases between them. The germline V gene encodes CDR1 MNHNS and CDR2 SASEGT. CDR3 loop: CASSEAGGYQPQHF. The CDR3 DNA reads as TGTGCCAGCAGTGAAGCGGGGGGATACCAGCCCCAGCATTTT.

The CDR3 nucleotides are TGTGCCAGCAGCCCCATGGATGGTTTGATGGGACAGGGTGAGAGAGCTGGAAACACCATATATTTT. This encodes CASSPMDGLMGQGERAGNTIYF. The chain combines TRBV13 with TRBJ1-3; 9 bases are shared with TRBD1. Germline assignment: CDR1 PRHDT and CDR2 FYEKMQ (reference sequence). The CDR3 spans 22 residues. Trimming removed 5 bases from V and 2 bases from J; junction bases left unmatched: 25.

The rearrangement joins TRBV7-9 to TRBJ2-3; D remains unclear. Germline V gives CDR1 SEHNR, CDR2 FQNEAQ (reference sequence). The ends were cut back, 0 bases at V and 5 bases at J, with 3 bases in the middle. The CDR3 spans 12 residues. The CDR3 nucleotides are TGTGCCAGCAGCTTAGCTAGAGATACGCAGTATTTT. Residues: CASSLARDTQYF.